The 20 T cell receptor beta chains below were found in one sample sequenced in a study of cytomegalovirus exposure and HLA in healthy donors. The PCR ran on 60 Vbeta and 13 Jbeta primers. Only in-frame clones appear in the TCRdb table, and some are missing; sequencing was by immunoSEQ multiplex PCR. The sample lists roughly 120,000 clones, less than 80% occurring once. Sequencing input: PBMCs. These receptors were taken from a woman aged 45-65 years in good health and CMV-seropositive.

The CDR3 DNA follows: TGTGCCAGTAGTATAGCGACAGGGGGAACTGAAGCTTTCTTT. It codes for CASSIATGGTEAFF. V is TRBV19 and J is TRBJ1-1, with TRBD1 matching 9 bases. The CDR3 sequence is 14 residues long. Germline V gene sequence: CDR1 LNHDA, CDR2 SQIVND (reference sequence). The junction had 2 bases not matched to a gene; V was cut back by 1 base and J by 5 bases.

CDR3 sequence: CASSLGQGTYNEQFF. Written as DNA, the CDR3 is TGCGCCAGCAGCTTGGGACAGGGTACCTACAATGAGCAGTTCTTC. This chain joins TRBV5-1 and TRBJ2-1, with 7 nucleotides matching TRBD1. This CDR3 is built from 15 residues. V lost 0 bases, J lost 2 bases, and 2 bases stayed unmatched. The V gene's germline CDR1 is SGHRS and CDR2 YFSETQ.

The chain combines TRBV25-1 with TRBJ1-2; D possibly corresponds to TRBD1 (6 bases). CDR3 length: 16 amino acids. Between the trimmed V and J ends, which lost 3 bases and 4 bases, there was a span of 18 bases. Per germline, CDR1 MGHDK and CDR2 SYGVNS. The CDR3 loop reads CASSETGRLGSYGYTF. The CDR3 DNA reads TGTGCCAGCAGTGAGACAGGTCGCCTGGGTTCCTATGGCTACACCTTC.

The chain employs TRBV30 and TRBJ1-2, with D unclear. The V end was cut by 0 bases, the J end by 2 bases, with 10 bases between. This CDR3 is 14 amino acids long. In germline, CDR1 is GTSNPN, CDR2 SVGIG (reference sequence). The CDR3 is CAWSVRPSNYGYTF. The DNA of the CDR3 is TGTGCCTGGAGTGTGCGCCCATCCAACTATGGCTACACCTTC.

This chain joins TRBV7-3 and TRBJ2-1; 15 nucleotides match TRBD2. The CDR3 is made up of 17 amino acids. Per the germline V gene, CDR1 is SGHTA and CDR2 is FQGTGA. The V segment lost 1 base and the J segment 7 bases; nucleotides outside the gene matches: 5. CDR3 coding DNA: TGTGCCAGCAGCTTAAAGGCCGGGACTAGCGGGAGGAATGAGCAGTTCTTC. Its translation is CASSLKAGTSGRNEQFF.

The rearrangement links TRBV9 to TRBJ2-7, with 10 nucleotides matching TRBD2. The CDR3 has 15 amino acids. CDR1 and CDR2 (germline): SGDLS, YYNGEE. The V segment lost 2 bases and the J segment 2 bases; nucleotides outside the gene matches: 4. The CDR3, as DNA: TGTGCCAGCAGCGTTAGAGCGGGGGGGCCCTACGAGCAGTACTTC. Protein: CASSVRAGGPYEQYF.

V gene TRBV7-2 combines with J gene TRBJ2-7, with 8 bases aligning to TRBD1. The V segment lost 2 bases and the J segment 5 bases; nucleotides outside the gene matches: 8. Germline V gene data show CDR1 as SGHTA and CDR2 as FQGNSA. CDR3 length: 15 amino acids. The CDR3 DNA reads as TGTGCCAGCAGCTTATATGGGACAGGACGGAACGAGCAGTACTTC. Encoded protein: CASSLYGTGRNEQYF.

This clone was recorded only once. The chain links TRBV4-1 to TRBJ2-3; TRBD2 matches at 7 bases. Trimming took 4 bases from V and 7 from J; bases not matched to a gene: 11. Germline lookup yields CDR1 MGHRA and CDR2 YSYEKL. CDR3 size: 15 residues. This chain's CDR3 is CASSPLIGGLNTQYF. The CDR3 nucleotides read TGCGCCAGCAGCCCTCTCATCGGGGGGTTGAATACGCAGTATTTT.

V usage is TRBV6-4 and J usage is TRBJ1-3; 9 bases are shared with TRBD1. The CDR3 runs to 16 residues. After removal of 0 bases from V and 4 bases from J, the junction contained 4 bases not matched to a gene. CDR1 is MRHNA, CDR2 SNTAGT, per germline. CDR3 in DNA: TGTGCCAGCAGTGACTCGGGACAGGGATTCGGAAACACCATATATTTT. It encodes CASSDSGQGFGNTIYF.

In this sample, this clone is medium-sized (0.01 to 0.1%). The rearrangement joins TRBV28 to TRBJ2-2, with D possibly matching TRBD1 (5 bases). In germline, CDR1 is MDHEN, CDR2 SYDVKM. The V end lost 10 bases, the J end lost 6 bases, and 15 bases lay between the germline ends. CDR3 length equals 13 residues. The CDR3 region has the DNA TGTGCCACCGGCGTAAGGGGTCCCGGGGAGCTGTTTTTT. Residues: CATGVRGPGELFF.

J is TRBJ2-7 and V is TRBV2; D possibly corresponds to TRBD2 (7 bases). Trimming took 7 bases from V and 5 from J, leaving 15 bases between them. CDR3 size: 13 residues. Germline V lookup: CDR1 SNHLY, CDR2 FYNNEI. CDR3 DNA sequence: TGTGCCAGCAATCGGGGGGCCGGGGACGAGCAGTACTTC. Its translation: CASNRGAGDEQYF.

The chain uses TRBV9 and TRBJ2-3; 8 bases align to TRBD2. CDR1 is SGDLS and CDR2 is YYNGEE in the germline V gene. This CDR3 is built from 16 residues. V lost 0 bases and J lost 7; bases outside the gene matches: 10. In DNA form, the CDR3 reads TGTGCCAGCAGCGTAGAAGACGAGCGGGAGTATAATACGCAGTATTTT. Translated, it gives CASSVEDEREYNTQYF.

The DNA for the CDR3 is TGTGCCAGCAGGGGGGACAGACGGTACTCTGGAAACACCATATATTTT. This gives the protein CASRGDRRYSGNTIYF. V and J are TRBV6-4 and TRBJ1-3; 7 bases map to TRBD1. This CDR3 is built from 16 residues. V shed 6 bases, J shed 0 bases, and the junction held 8 bases outside the gene matches. From germline, CDR1 is MRHNA and CDR2 SNTAGT.

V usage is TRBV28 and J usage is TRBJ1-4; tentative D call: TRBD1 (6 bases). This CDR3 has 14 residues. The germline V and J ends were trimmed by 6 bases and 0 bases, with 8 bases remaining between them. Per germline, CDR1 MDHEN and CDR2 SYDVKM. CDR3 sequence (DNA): TGTGCCAGCAGAACAGGGTCAACTAATGAAAAACTGTTTTTT. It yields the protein CASRTGSTNEKLFF.

This CDR3 reads CAWREGVGTGELFF. Here the CDR3 DNA reads TGTGCCTGGAGAGAGGGGGTGGGCACCGGGGAGCTGTTTTTT. The J gene is TRBJ2-2, the V gene TRBV30; tentatively, D is TRBD1 (6 bases). Trimming removed 3 bases from V and 4 bases from J, with 12 bases in between. The germline gives CDR1 GTSNPN, CDR2 SVGIG (reference sequence). CDR3 length: 14 amino acids.

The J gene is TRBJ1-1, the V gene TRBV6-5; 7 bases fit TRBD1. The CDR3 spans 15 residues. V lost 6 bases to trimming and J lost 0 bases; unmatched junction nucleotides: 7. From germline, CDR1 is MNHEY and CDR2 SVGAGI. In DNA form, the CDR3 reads TGTGCCAGCAGGCTTACAGGGGATTTGAACACTGAAGCTTTCTTT. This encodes CASRLTGDLNTEAFF.

The CDR3 reads CASSLVRNNEQFF. The CDR3, as DNA: TGTGCCAGCAGCTTGGTCAGGAACAATGAGCAGTTCTTC. The rearrangement links TRBV5-5 to TRBJ2-1, with D unclear. Trimming cost V 0 bases and J 5 bases, with 6 bases left between them. The CDR3 runs to 13 residues. The V gene's germline CDR1 is SGHKS and CDR2 YYEKEE (reference sequence).

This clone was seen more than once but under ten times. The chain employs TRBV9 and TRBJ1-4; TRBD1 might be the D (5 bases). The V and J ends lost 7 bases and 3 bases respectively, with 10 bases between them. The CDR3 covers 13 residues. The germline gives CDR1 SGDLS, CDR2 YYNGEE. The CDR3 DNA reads TGTGCCAGCGGGGGGTTAGCTAATGAAAAACTGTTTTTT. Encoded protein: CASGGLANEKLFF.

CDR3 sequence: CASSHTSSGGTYNEQFF. CDR3 DNA sequence: TGCGCCAGCAGCCACACATCTAGCGGGGGGACATACAATGAGCAGTTCTTC. The rearrangement uses TRBV4-3 and TRBJ2-1; 11 bases are a match to TRBD2. The V and J ends lost 3 bases and 4 bases, in that order; junction bases with no gene match: 8. The CDR3 covers 17 residues. The V gene's germline CDR1 is LGHNA and CDR2 YSLEER.

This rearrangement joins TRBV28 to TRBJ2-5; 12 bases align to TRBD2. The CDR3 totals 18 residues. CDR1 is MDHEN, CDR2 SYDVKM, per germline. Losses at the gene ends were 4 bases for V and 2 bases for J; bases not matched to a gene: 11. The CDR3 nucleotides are TGTGCCAGCAGTTCAAACAGGTTTCTAGCGGGAGGGCAAGAGACCCAGTACTTC. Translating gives CASSSNRFLAGGQETQYF. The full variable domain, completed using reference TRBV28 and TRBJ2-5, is DVKVTQSSRYLVKRTGEKVFLECVQDMDHENMFWYRQDPGLGLRLIYFSYDVKMKEKGDIPEGYSVSREKKERFSLILESASTNQTSMYLCASSSNRFLAGGQETQYFGPGTRLLVL.